One sample yielded the 21 T cell receptor beta chains listed below, sequenced in a study of blood T cell repertoires in COVID-19. Libraries were prepared by immunoSEQ multiplex PCR; TCRdb keeps only in-frame clonotypes and omits some of them. The sample contains 350,000 to 450,000 clones, just over 90% of which appear only once. Sequencing was performed on PBMCs or T cells enriched from blood (not recorded which). Source of these receptors: a woman between 35 and 50 years old who had been exposed to COVID-19.

This rearrangement joins TRBV5-5 to TRBJ2-2; 10 bases match TRBD1. CDR3 length: 16 residues. The germline CDR1 and CDR2 sequences are SGHKS and YYEKEE (reference sequence). The junction had 6 bases not matched to a gene; V was cut back by 0 bases and J by 7 bases. The CDR3 sequence: CASSLEPGQGFGELFF. Here the CDR3 DNA reads TGTGCCAGCAGCTTGGAGCCGGGACAGGGGTTCGGGGAGCTGTTTTTT.

V is TRBV7-9 and J is TRBJ1-6; 7 bases align to TRBD1. Trimming at V came to 5 bases and at J to 7 bases, leaving 8 bases not matched to a gene. The length of the CDR3 is 15 residues. Germline assignment: CDR1 SEHNR and CDR2 FQNEAQ (reference sequence). This CDR3 is CASSPTTGSNSPLHF. As DNA, the CDR3 is TGTGCCAGCAGCCCAACGACAGGGAGCAATTCACCCCTCCACTTT.

This chain joins TRBV4-1 and TRBJ1-1; tentative D call: TRBD1 (5 bases). CDR3 length equals 15 residues. Germline-derived CDR1 and CDR2 are MGHRA and YSYEKL. Trimming cost V 1 base and J 3 bases, with 12 bases left between them. The CDR3 nucleotides read TGCGCCAGCAGCCAAGGAACAGGAGTATACACTGAAGCTTTCTTT. Translation: CASSQGTGVYTEAFF.

V and J are TRBV5-1 and TRBJ2-5, with 9 bases lining up with TRBD1. V lost 2 bases, J lost 4 bases, and 9 bases stayed unmatched. This CDR3 has 16 residues. Germline CDR1 is SGHRS and CDR2 is YFSETQ. The CDR3 sequence is CASSLPTGGGRETQYF. The CDR3 nucleotides read TGCGCCAGCAGCTTACCGACAGGGGGAGGCCGAGAGACCCAGTACTTC. Based on the CDR3 plus reference TRBV5-1 and TRBJ2-5, the full variable domain is KAGVTQTPRYLIKTRGQQVTLSCSPISGHRSVSWYQQTPGQGLQFLFEYFSETQRNKGNFPGRFSGRQFSNSRSEMNVSTLELGDSALYLCASSLPTGGGRETQYFGPGTRLLVL.

This CDR3 reads CASSRTGFDEQFF. CDR3 bases: TGTGCCAGCAGCAGGACAGGGTTCGATGAGCAGTTCTTC. The chain couples TRBV7-3 to TRBJ2-1; TRBD1 matches at 8 bases. Looked up from germline, CDR1 is SGHTA and CDR2 is FQGTGA. The CDR3 sequence is 13 residues long. Trimming at V came to 5 bases and at J to 8 bases, leaving 5 bases not matched to a gene. The full variable domain, with the rest looked up from reference TRBV7-3 and TRBJ2-1, is GAGVSQTPSNKVTEKGKYVELRCDPISGHTALYWYRQSLGQGPEFLIYFQGTGAADDSGLPNDRFFAVRPEGSVSTLKIQRTERGDSAVYLCASSRTGFDEQFFGPGTRLTVL.

CDR3 protein: CASSVGVGKGAAGELFF. CDR3 coding DNA: TGTGCCAGTAGTGTTGGGGTGGGAAAAGGGGCCGCCGGGGAGCTGTTTTTT. This rearrangement joins TRBV19 to TRBJ2-2; D is perhaps TRBD1 (5 bases). The CDR3 is 17 amino acids. The germline V gene has CDR1 LNHDA and CDR2 SQIVND (reference sequence). Trimming took off 5 bases at V and 6 bases at J, with 22 bases between the two ends.

This clone turned up a few times. The chain has TRBV19 and TRBJ1-2; 11 nucleotides agree with TRBD1. The J segment lost 6 bases and the V segment lost 10 bases, leaving 13 bases of the junction unmatched. Germline V lookup: CDR1 LNHDA, CDR2 SQIVND (reference sequence). The CDR3 extends over 15 amino acids. CDR3 nucleotides: TGTGCCACTAAGGCACCATGGGACAGGGGGGATGGCTACACCTTC. This sequence encodes CATKAPWDRGDGYTF. The whole variable domain, filled in from reference TRBV19 and TRBJ1-2, reads DGGITQSPKYLFRKEGQNVTLSCEQNLNHDAMYWYRQDPGQGLRLIYYSQIVNDFQKGDIAEGYSVSREKKESFPLTVTSAQKNPTAFYLCATKAPWDRGDGYTFGSGTRLTVV.

This clone was detected only once. The chain combines TRBV5-1 with TRBJ2-2; no firm D call. The germline V gene has CDR1 SGHRS and CDR2 YFSETQ. V was shortened by 5 bases and J by 1 base, with 9 bases between the two germline ends. The CDR3 loop spans 14 amino acids. CDR3 protein: CASSVSGNTGELFF. The DNA for the CDR3 is TGCGCCAGCAGTGTGTCAGGGAACACCGGGGAGCTGTTTTTT. The whole variable domain, remainder taken from reference TRBV5-1 and TRBJ2-2, is KAGVTQTPRYLIKTRGQQVTLSCSPISGHRSVSWYQQTPGQGLQFLFEYFSETQRNKGNFPGRFSGRQFSNSRSEMNVSTLELGDSALYLCASSVSGNTGELFFGEGSRLTVL.

Here the CDR3 reads CASSSDRGNQPQHF. Written as DNA, the CDR3 is TGTGCCAGTAGTTCGGACAGAGGCAATCAGCCCCAGCATTTT. This rearrangement joins TRBV19 to TRBJ1-5; possible D gene TRBD1, 6 bases. Germline V gives CDR1 LNHDA, CDR2 SQIVND (reference sequence). Trimming cost V 5 bases and J 2 bases, with 10 bases left between them. The CDR3 totals 14 residues.

The count of this clone is one. This sequence joins TRBV9 and TRBJ2-1; D gene unclear. This CDR3 comprises 14 residues. The germline CDR1 and CDR2 sequences are SGDLS and YYNGEE. Trimming removed 0 bases at V and 5 bases at J, with 9 bases between. The CDR3: CASSVARLDNEQFF. Here the CDR3 DNA reads TGTGCCAGCAGCGTAGCTAGGCTAGACAATGAGCAGTTCTTC.

V usage is TRBV6-8 and J usage is TRBJ1-4; unclear D gene. This CDR3 has 14 amino acids. The germline V gene encodes CDR1 MNHGY and CDR2 SAAAGT. Trimming left V 4 bases short and J 7 bases short, with 13 bases between. CDR3 DNA sequence: TGTGCCAGCAGTTTTACGGGGTTAGGTGAAAAACTGTTTTTT. As protein: CASSFTGLGEKLFF.

The CDR3, as DNA: TGTGCCTGGAATCTTGGGCCGGATACGCAGTATTTT. Translated: CAWNLGPDTQYF. The chain joins TRBV30 to TRBJ2-3; D is undetermined. Germline V gene sequence: CDR1 GTSNPN, CDR2 SVGIG (reference sequence). The CDR3 extends over 12 amino acids. V shed 4 bases and J shed 6 bases, with 11 bases lying between them.

This chain uses TRBV18 with TRBJ2-7; 9 nucleotides line up with TRBD2. The CDR3 loop spans 15 amino acids. The germline gives CDR1 KGHSH, CDR2 LQKENI. V shed 3 bases, J shed 4 bases, and the junction held 7 bases outside the gene matches. This chain's CDR3 is CASSPPGTSLYEQYF. The CDR3 DNA is TGTGCCAGCTCACCGCCCGGGACTAGCCTATACGAGCAGTACTTC.

The chain carries TRBV11-2 and TRBJ2-7, with a tentative D call TRBD1 (6 bases). The CDR3 is made up of 13 amino acids. Germline values: CDR1 SGHAT, CDR2 FQNNGV. With 0 bases removed from V and 7 bases from J, the gap between germline ends came to 10 bases. The chain's CDR3 is CASSLDSRGEQYF. In nucleotides, the CDR3 is TGTGCCAGCAGCTTAGATTCTAGGGGGGAGCAGTACTTC. The variable domain in full, with the rest retrieved from reference TRBV11-2 and TRBJ2-7, is EAGVAQSPRYKIIEKRQSVAFWCNPISGHATLYWYQQILGQGPKLLIQFQNNGVVDDSQLPKDRFSAERLKGVDSTLKIQPAKLEDSAVYLCASSLDSRGEQYFGPGTRLTVT.

This clone was counted a single time. The chain recombines TRBV9 with TRBJ2-1, with 8 bases identical to TRBD1. Germline V gene lookup returns CDR1 SGDLS and CDR2 YYNGEE. The ends lost 0 bases at V and 4 bases at J; junction bases unmatched: 3. This CDR3 is 15 amino acids long. DNA for the CDR3: TGTGCCAGCAGCGTAGGAACAGGGGGTTACAATGAGCAGTTCTTC. Protein sequence: CASSVGTGGYNEQFF.

The gene calls are TRBV29-1 and TRBJ2-1; 13 bases are a match to TRBD2. This CDR3 region has 12 residues. CDR1 SQVTM and CDR2 ANQGSEA come from the germline V gene. V shed 4 bases and J 15 bases; nucleotides not matched to a gene: 6. The CDR3 DNA reads as TGCAGCGTTGGACTAGCGGGAGGTCAGGGGTTCTTC. Translating it yields CSVGLAGGQGFF.

The CDR3 protein is CAREDRGPDGYTF. CDR3 bases: TGTGCCAGGGAGGACAGGGGGCCCGATGGCTACACCTTC. The V and J genes are TRBV21-1 and TRBJ1-2; the table assigns TRBD1, which was not confirmed against the DNA. TRBV21-1 is assigned pseudogene status. The CDR3 length is 13 residues.

This clone was observed a handful of times. The J gene is TRBJ2-1, the V gene TRBV6-6, with TRBD2 matching 9 bases. V shed 1 base and J 5 bases; nucleotides not matched to a gene: 6. Germline CDR1 is MNHNY and CDR2 is SVGAGI (reference sequence). The CDR3 spans 16 residues. The CDR3 is CASSYLAGDLNNEQFF. DNA for the CDR3: TGTGCCAGCAGTTACTTAGCGGGGGACCTGAACAATGAGCAGTTCTTC.

The V and J genes are TRBV19 and TRBJ1-5, with D possibly being TRBD1 (5 bases). This CDR3 spans 15 amino acids. V was trimmed by 1 base and J by 5 bases, leaving 12 bases between them. CDR1 and CDR2 (germline): LNHDA, SQIVND (reference sequence). Here the CDR3 reads CASSIVRQGYQPQHF. The CDR3 DNA reads as TGTGCCAGTAGTATAGTGAGGCAGGGCTATCAGCCCCAGCATTTT.

The CDR3 is CASSFVQRNNSPLHF. CDR3 coding DNA: TGTGCCAGCTCATTTGTCCAGCGGAATAATTCACCCCTCCACTTT. The chain has TRBV19 and TRBJ1-6; D gene uncertain. The germline V gene encodes CDR1 LNHDA and CDR2 SQIVND (reference sequence). The CDR3 has 15 amino acids. Trimming pared 9 bases from V and 5 bases from J, leaving 17 bases between.

The chain combines TRBV19 with TRBJ2-3, with 14 bases matching TRBD2. The trim removed 8 bases at V and 1 base at J, leaving 14 bases unmatched. This CDR3 has 19 amino acids. Germline assignment: CDR1 LNHDA and CDR2 SQIVND (reference sequence). CDR3 region: CASEPGLAGDTWGTDTQYF. The DNA for the CDR3 is TGTGCCAGTGAACCGGGACTAGCGGGAGATACTTGGGGCACAGATACGCAGTATTTT.